This T cell receptor (beta chain) was obtained from a study of read filtering for tumor transcriptome and immune sequencing. From around 440 ng of RNA, a library with molecular barcoded alpha/delta and beta/gamma adaptors was made. TCRdb redid the calling of the reads with MiXCR, one entry per CDR3 protein. The profile shows over 55,000 distinct CDR3 sequences, around 13% of them singletons. J was trimmed by 5 bases and V by 2 bases; bases with no gene match: 12. The CDR3 length is 17 residues. Per the germline V gene, CDR1 is LGHNT and CDR2 is FRNRAP. This clonotype was found many times. V gene TRBV12-5 combines with J gene TRBJ2-1; TRBD2 matches 7 bases. This sequence was found in a donor at least 40 years old with multiple myeloma. Material: a population of CD138-negative cells sorted from bone marrow. For the CDR3, the DNA is TGTGCTAGTGGTTTGCCCCTAGGTGTGGGAGGGGACAATGAGCAGTTCTTC. Translated: CASGLPLGVGGDNEQFF.